These 7 T cell receptor beta chains share one sample of origin, sequenced in a study of cytomegalovirus exposure and HLA in healthy donors listed by TCRdb under 2017. The method was the immunoSEQ multiplex PCR assay. The multiplex PCR relied on a mix of 60 forward primers for TCR Vbeta segments and 13 reverse primers for TCR Jbeta segments. This immuneACCESS table, as held by TCRdb, lists in-frame sequences with V and J called but not all clones. Of the missing ones, under half trace to an unresolved V gene in checked studies; the others have no known cause. For this sample the table gives approximately 100,000 clones, of which roughly 70% were detected only once. The ten largest account for more than 9% of the sample. Sequencing was performed on PBMCs. These receptors came from a man in his forties or fifties in good health and CMV-seronegative.

This chain joins TRBV7-3 and TRBJ2-3; D gene ambiguous. The CDR3 has 14 residues. Per germline, CDR1 SGHTA and CDR2 FQGTGA. Trimming cost V 1 base and J 2 bases, with 7 bases left between them. The CDR3 is CASSLSHSTDTQYF. For the CDR3, the DNA is TGTGCCAGCAGCTTAAGTCACTCCACAGATACGCAGTATTTT.

This clone appeared a few times. The chain has TRBV9 and TRBJ1-1; D possibly corresponds to TRBD1 (5 bases). CDR3 length: 14 residues. Germline CDR1 reads SGDLS; CDR2 reads YYNGEE. V lost 2 bases and J lost 0, with 8 bases in between. The CDR3 region has the DNA TGTGCCAGCAGCGTGGCAGGGCTGAACACTGAAGCTTTCTTT. Its translation is CASSVAGLNTEAFF.

This chain uses TRBV5-1 with TRBJ1-2; maybe TRBD1 (5 bases). Trimming removed 0 bases from V and 8 bases from J, with 14 bases in between. The CDR3 is 14 residues long. Germline V gene sequence: CDR1 SGHRS, CDR2 YFSETQ. DNA for the CDR3: TGCGCCAGCAGCTTGGAGGCAGGGCTGGGGGGCTACACCTTC. Translated, it gives CASSLEAGLGGYTF.

This clone has a handful of counts. The V call is TRBV4-1, the J call TRBJ2-1; D perhaps matches TRBD2 (5 bases). This CDR3 comprises 13 residues. CDR1 and CDR2 from the germline V gene are MGHRA and YSYEKL. Trimming removed 0 bases at V and 8 bases at J, with 8 bases between. Here the CDR3 reads CASSQDRRYEQFF. CDR3 bases: TGCGCCAGCAGCCAAGATAGGAGGTATGAGCAGTTCTTC.

This clone was counted a few times. The chain is built from TRBV13 and TRBJ2-2; D might be TRBD2 (5 bases). The CDR3 runs 14 residues. The germline V gene has CDR1 PRHDT and CDR2 FYEKMQ (reference sequence). V was trimmed by 7 bases and J by 6 bases, leaving 15 bases between them. CDR3 amino acids: CASKIGSWAGELFF. CDR3 in DNA: TGTGCCAGCAAAATAGGGAGTTGGGCCGGGGAGCTGTTTTTT.

This clone was seen a single time. The gene calls are TRBV5-4 and TRBJ2-1, with a possible D match to TRBD2 (7 bases). Trimming stripped 1 base from V and 8 bases from J, with 10 bases between. Per the germline V gene, CDR1 is SGHNT and CDR2 is YYREEE (reference sequence). There are 13 residues in the CDR3. CDR3 DNA sequence: TGTGCCAGCAGCTTGCGAGGGGGGGATGAGCAGTTCTTC. Amino acids: CASSLRGGDEQFF.

The V gene is TRBV5-1, the J gene TRBJ1-5; perhaps TRBD1 as D (5 bases). The CDR3 is 14 amino acids. V was trimmed by 0 bases and J by 11 bases, leaving 15 bases between them. Germline V gene sequence: CDR1 SGHRS, CDR2 YFSETQ. CDR3 sequence (DNA): TGCGCCAGCAGCTTGGGACAGCCCGGCGAGGCCCAGCATTTT. This gives the protein CASSLGQPGEAQHF.